This is a list of T cell receptor beta chains from one sample in a study of cytomegalovirus exposure and HLA in healthy donors. TCRdb's copy holds only in-frame clones and misses some; the assay was immunoSEQ multiplex PCR. In the table there are about 110,000 clones, around 78% of which are singletons. Sequenced sample: PBMCs. The receptors stem from a woman younger than 45 in good health and CMV-seronegative. CDR3s include the opening cysteine and the closing phenylalanine or tryptophan. D genes are given only for firm matches. Rows give clone size only sometimes, using once, few, many, or a class for an expanded clone.

.,TRBV6-5,.,TRBJ2-7,TGTGCCAGCAGTTCCTCCGGGACTGGCTACGAGCAGTACTTC,CASSSSGTGYEQYF
.,TRBV14,.,TRBJ1-1,TGTGCCAGCAGCCGCCCACGGTCACAGGGGAACACTGAAGCTTTCTTT,CASSRPRSQGNTEAFF
.,TRBV10-1,TRBD1,TRBJ1-2,TGCGCCAGCAGTGCCGGGACAGGACTTAACTATGGCTACACCTTC,CASSAGTGLNYGYTF
.,TRBV11-3,TRBD1,TRBJ1-1,TGTGCCAGCAGCCGGGACAGCGGATCAGCTTTCTTT,CASSRDSGSAFF
.,TRBV25-1,.,TRBJ2-6,TGTGCCAGCAGTGATGCGGGTGAGGCCAACGTCCTGACTTTC,CASSDAGEANVLTF
few,TRBV30,.,TRBJ1-4,TGTGCCTGGAGGTCAAGGGGTAATGAAAAACTGTTTTTT,CAWRSRGNEKLFF
.,TRBV6-6,.,TRBJ1-1,TGTGCCAGCAGTTACCCGGGATTGCCTGAAGCTTTCTTT,CASSYPGLPEAFF
.,TRBV28,TRBD1,TRBJ2-7,TGTGCCAGCAGTGCCCCCGGGACAGGGCTTTACGAGCAGTACTTC,CASSAPGTGLYEQYF
few,TRBV6-6,TRBD1,TRBJ1-1,TGTGCCAGCAACCACGGGACAGGGTTTACTGAAGCTTTCTTT,CASNHGTGFTEAFF
.,TRBV6-5,TRBD2,TRBJ2-7,TGTGCCAGCAGTTACGGGACTAGCGGTTTTTACGAGCAGTACTTC,CASSYGTSGFYEQYF
.,TRBV11-1,TRBD2,TRBJ2-1,TGTGCCAGCACTAGCGGGGGCCACTACAATGAGCAGTTCTTC,CASTSGGHYNEQFF
.,TRBV27,.,TRBJ2-7,TGTGCCAGCAGAACCGGAGCCTATGAGCAGTACTTC,CASRTGAYEQYF
few,TRBV7-9,.,TRBJ2-5,TGTGCCAGCAGCCTTAGGGACAACCAAGAGACCCAGTACTTC,CASSLRDNQETQYF
.,TRBV30,TRBD1,TRBJ2-7,TGTGCCTGGAAGAGGGACAGGGATTTCTACGAGCAGTACTTC,CAWKRDRDFYEQYF
.,TRBV4-3,TRBD2,TRBJ2-2,TGCGCCAGCAGCCAAGATCACGCGGCGCGGGAGGGTGGCGGGGAGCTGTTTTTT,CASSQDHAAREGGGELFF
.,TRBV4-3,TRBD2,TRBJ2-3,TGCGCCAGCAGTCGATCCGCGGGGGGAGACACAGATACGCAGTATTTT,CASSRSAGGDTDTQYF
.,TRBV30,.,TRBJ1-6,TGTGCCTGGAGTCTGTTGCAGAAGAATTCACCCCTCCACTTT,CAWSLLQKNSPLHF
.,TRBV30,.,TRBJ1-5,TGTGCCTGGAGTGTAGGGCAGGGCGATCAGCCCCAGCATTTT,CAWSVGQGDQPQHF
.,TRBV6-5,TRBD1,TRBJ1-2,TGTGCCAGCAGTTACTCGAGGACAGGTGGGGCTTATGGCTACACCTTC,CASSYSRTGGAYGYTF
.,TRBV25-1,.,TRBJ1-4,TGTGCCAGCAGACAGGGCTCTACTGAAAAACTGTTTTTT,CASRQGSTEKLFF
.,TRBV6-1,TRBD2,TRBJ2-5,TGTGCCAGCAGACTCCAAGCGGGGGGAGGAGAGACCCAGTACTTC,CASRLQAGGGETQYF
.,TRBV11-3,TRBD2,TRBJ2-2,TGTGCCAGCAGCTTAGAGGGACTAGCGGGTACCACCGGGGAGCTGTTTTTT,CASSLEGLAGTTGELFF
.,TRBV7-2,.,TRBJ1-1,TGTGCCAGCAGCTTACGCAGGGGAATGAACACTGAAGCTTTCTTT,CASSLRRGMNTEAFF
.,TRBV29-1,TRBD1,TRBJ1-2,TGCAGCGTAGGAACAGGGGGCCCTAACTATGGCTACACCTTC,CSVGTGGPNYGYTF
.,TRBV28,TRBD1,TRBJ1-6,TGTGCCAGCAGTCCCGGGACAGCCTATAATTCACCCCTCCACTTT,CASSPGTAYNSPLHF
.,TRBV11-3,TRBD1,TRBJ2-3,TGTGCCAGCAGCATGACAGGGGAACGTACAGATACGCAGTATTTT,CASSMTGERTDTQYF
few,TRBV7-9,.,TRBJ1-2,TGTGCCAGCAGCTTGAACCGGGACATTAACTATGGCTACACCTTC,CASSLNRDINYGYTF
.,TRBV6-6,TRBD1,TRBJ1-2,TGTGCCAGCAGTTCAACAGGGGTTGGGAACTATGGCTACACCTTC,CASSSTGVGNYGYTF
.,TRBV10-1,TRBD1,TRBJ2-6,TGCGCCAGCACCACAATTGGGGACAGGGGTCGCTTCTTCTCTGGGGCCAACGTCCTGACTTTC,CASTTIGDRGRFFSGANVLTF
.,TRBV27,TRBD2,TRBJ2-2,TGTGCCAGCAGTTTATCCTGGGGGGCTAGCGGGGCCGTAATGAACACCGGGGAGCTGTTTTTT,CASSLSWGASGAVMNTGELFF